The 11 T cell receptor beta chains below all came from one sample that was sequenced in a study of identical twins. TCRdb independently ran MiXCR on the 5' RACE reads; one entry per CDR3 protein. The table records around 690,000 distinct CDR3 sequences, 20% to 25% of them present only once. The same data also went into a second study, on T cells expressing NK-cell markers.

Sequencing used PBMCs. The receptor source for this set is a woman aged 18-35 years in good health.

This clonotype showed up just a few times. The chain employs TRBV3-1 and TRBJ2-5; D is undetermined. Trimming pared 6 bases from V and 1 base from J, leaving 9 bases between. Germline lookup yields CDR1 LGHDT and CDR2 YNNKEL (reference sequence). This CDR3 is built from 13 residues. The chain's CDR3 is CASRPPLQETQYF. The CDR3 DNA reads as TGTGCCAGCAGACCCCCACTCCAAGAGACCCAGTACTTC.

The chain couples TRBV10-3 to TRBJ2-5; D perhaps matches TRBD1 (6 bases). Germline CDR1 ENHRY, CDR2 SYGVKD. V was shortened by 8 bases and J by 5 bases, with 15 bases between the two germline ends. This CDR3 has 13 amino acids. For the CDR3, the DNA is TGTGCCATCTTGGACAGTTCCTCGGAGACCCAGTACTTC. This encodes CAILDSSSETQYF.

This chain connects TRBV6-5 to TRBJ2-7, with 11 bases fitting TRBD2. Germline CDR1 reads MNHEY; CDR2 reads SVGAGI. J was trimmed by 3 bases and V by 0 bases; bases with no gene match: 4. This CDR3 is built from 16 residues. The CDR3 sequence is CASSYSTSGGIYEQYF. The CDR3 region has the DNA TGTGCCAGCAGTTACTCCACTAGCGGGGGTATCTACGAGCAGTACTTC.

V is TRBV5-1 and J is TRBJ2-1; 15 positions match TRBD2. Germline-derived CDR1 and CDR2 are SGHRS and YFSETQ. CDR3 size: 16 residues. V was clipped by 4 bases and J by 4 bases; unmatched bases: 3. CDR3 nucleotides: TGCGCCAGCAGCGGAGGACTAGCGGGAGGGTACAATGAGCAGTTCTTC. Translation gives CASSGGLAGGYNEQFF.

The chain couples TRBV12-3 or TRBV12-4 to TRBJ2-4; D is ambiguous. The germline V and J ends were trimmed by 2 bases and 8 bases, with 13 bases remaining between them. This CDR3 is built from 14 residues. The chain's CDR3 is CASSLRPHVHIQYF. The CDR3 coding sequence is TGTGCCAGCAGTTTAAGGCCTCACGTCCACATTCAGTACTTC.

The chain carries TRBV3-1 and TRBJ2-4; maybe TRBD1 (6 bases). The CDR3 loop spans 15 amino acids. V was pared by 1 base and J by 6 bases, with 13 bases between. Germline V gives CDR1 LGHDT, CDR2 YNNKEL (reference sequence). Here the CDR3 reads CASSQGRGWGNIQYF. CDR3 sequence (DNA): TGTGCCAGCAGCCAAGGCAGGGGCTGGGGAAACATTCAGTACTTC.

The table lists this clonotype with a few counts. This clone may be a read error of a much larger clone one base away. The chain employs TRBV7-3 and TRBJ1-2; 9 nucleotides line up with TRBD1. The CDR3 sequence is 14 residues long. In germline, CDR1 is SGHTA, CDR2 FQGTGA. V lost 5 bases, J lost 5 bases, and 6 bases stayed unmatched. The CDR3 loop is CASSPGTGMYGYTF. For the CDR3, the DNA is TGTGCCAGCAGCCCCGGGACAGGGATGTATGGCTACACCTTC.

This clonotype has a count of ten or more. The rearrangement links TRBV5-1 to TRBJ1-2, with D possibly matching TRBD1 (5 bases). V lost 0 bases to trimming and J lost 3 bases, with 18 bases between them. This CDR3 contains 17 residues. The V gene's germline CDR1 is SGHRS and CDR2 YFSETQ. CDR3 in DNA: TGCGCCAGCAGCTTGGCCGTAGGGGCTCTGCGGGACTATGGCTACACCTTC. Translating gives CASSLAVGALRDYGYTF. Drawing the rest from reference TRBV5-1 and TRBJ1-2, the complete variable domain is KAGVTQTPRYLIKTRGQQVTLSCSPISGHRSVSWYQQTPGQGLQFLFEYFSETQRNKGNFPGRFSGRQFSNSRSEMNVSTLELGDSALYLCASSLAVGALRDYGYTFGSGTRLTVV.

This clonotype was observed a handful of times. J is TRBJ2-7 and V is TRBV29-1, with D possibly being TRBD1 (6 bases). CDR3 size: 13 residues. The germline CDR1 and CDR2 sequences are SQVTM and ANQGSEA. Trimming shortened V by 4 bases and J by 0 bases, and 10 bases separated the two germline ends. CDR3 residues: CSVVQGGSYEQYF. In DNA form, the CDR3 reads TGCAGCGTTGTCCAAGGGGGCTCCTACGAGCAGTACTTC.

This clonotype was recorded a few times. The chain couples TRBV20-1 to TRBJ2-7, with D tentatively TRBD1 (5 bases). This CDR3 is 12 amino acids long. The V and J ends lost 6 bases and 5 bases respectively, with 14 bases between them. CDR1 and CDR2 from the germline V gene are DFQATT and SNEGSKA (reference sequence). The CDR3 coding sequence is TGCAGTGCGGAACCGCAGGGCCACGAGCAGTACTTC. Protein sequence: CSAEPQGHEQYF.

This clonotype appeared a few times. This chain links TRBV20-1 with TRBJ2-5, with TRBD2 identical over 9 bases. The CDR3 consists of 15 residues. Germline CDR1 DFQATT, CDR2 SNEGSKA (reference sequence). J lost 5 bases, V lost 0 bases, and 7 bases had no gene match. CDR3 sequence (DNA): TGCAGTGCTAGAGATATGCTAGCGGGGAGGGAGACCCAGTACTTC. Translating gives CSARDMLAGRETQYF.